This TCR beta chain was retrieved from a study of naive and memory T cell subsets. The CDR3 runs to 14 residues. V was cut by 4 bases and J by 6 bases, with 15 bases left in between. Germline values: CDR1 SGHAT, CDR2 FQDESV (reference sequence). Ligated cDNA underwent four rounds of PCR with nested alpha and beta constant region primers and SP2. TCRdb re-analysed the 5' RACE reads in MiXCR, keeping a single row per CDR3 protein. The data hold more than 55,000 distinct CDR3 sequences, with about 7.1% observed a single time. TCR cDNA received a 3' ligated oligonucleotide that carried a UMI. Many counts were recorded for this clonotype.

The chain couples TRBV11-1 to TRBJ1-2; D is uncertain. The TCR originated in a female donor in good health. The CDR3 DNA sequence: TGTGCCAGCAGCTCCCTTCCGTTTTCAGATGGCTACACCTTC. Translation gives CASSSLPFSDGYTF.